What follows are 6 T cell receptor beta chains derived from one specimen sequenced in a study of OX40 agonist ivuxolimab in advanced cancers. TCRdb keeps only in-frame clones here, not all; method: immunoSEQ multiplex PCR. The sample includes 10,000 to 12,000 clones, over 60% of them seen just once. Sequencing was performed on CD4+ or CD8+ T cells sorted from blood, taken in a trial of the OX40 agonist ivuxolimab. These receptors all stem from an adult with an advanced solid tumor such as melanoma, head and neck, liver or kidney cancer.

This sequence joins TRBV27 and TRBJ2-1; D is ambiguous. Germline V lookup: CDR1 MNHEY, CDR2 SMNVEV (reference sequence). The CDR3 contains 13 residues. V was trimmed by 2 bases and J by 15 bases, leaving 17 bases between them. In DNA, the CDR3 is TGTGCCAGCAGTTTAAGCCGTAGGAACCCGTTGTTCTTC. Its translation is CASSLSRRNPLFF.

As DNA, the CDR3 is TGTGCCTGGGCCTGGACCCTCCAAGAGACCCAGTACTTC. It translates to CAWAWTLQETQYF. J is TRBJ2-5 and V is TRBV30; no firm D call. Germline CDR1 reads GTSNPN; CDR2 reads SVGIG (reference sequence). V lost 5 bases, J lost 1 base, and 11 bases lay in between. The CDR3 spans 13 residues. Looking up the rest from reference TRBV30 and TRBJ2-5 gives the full variable domain: SQTIHQWPATLVQPVGSPLSLECTVEGTSNPNLYWYRQAAGRGLQLLFYSVGIGQISSEVPQNLSASRPQDRQFILSSKKLLLSDSGFYLCAWAWTLQETQYFGPGTRLLVL.

This clone appeared a few times. CDR3: CASSLSKTLYEQYF. The DNA for the CDR3 is TGTGCCAGCAGTTTATCGAAAACCCTCTACGAGCAGTACTTC. The J gene is TRBJ2-7, the V gene TRBV27; D ambiguous. The CDR3 loop spans 14 amino acids. CDR1 is MNHEY and CDR2 is SMNVEV in the germline V gene (reference sequence). V dropped 0 bases and J dropped 3 bases, with 9 bases sitting between them.

V usage is TRBV10-2 and J usage is TRBJ1-1, with D uncertain. Germline CDR1 reads WSHSY; CDR2 reads SAAADI. The CDR3 spans 11 residues. Trimming shortened V by 2 bases and J by 5 bases, and 3 bases separated the two germline ends. The CDR3 DNA reads as TGCGCCAGCAGTGAGGGGACTGAAGCTTTCTTT. This sequence encodes CASSEGTEAFF.

The V gene is TRBV7-8, the J gene TRBJ2-7, with 12 bases lining up with TRBD2. V lost 3 bases to trimming and J lost 3 bases; unmatched junction nucleotides: 3. The CDR3 runs 15 residues. The germline V gene encodes CDR1 SGHVS and CDR2 FQNEAQ. The chain's CDR3 is CASSFEGLAGYEQYF. The CDR3 DNA reads as TGTGCCAGCAGCTTTGAGGGACTAGCGGGCTACGAGCAGTACTTC. Variable domain in full (rest from reference TRBV7-8 and TRBJ2-7): GAGVSQSPRYKVAKRGQDVALRCDPISGHVSLFWYQQALGQGPEFLTYFQNEAQLDKSGLPSDRFFAERPEGSVSTLKIQRTQQEDSAVYLCASSFEGLAGYEQYFGPGTRLTVT.

The J gene is TRBJ2-7, the V gene TRBV28; D gene ambiguous. The CDR3 runs 11 residues. V lost 3 bases and J lost 5, with 5 bases in between. Germline-derived CDR1 and CDR2 are MDHEN and SYDVKM. This chain's CDR3 is CASSFPNEQYF. DNA of the CDR3: TGTGCCAGCAGTTTCCCCAACGAGCAGTACTTC.